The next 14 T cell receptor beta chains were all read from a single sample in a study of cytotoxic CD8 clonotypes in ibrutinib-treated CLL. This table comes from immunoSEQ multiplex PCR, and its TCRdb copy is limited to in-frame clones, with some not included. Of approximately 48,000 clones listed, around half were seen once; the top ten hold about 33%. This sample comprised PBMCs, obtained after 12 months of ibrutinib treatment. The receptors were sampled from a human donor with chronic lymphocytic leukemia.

The CDR3, as DNA: TGCGCCAGCAGCCTTGTGTGGGGGGAAAAACTGTTTTTT. It codes for CASSLVWGEKLFF. The V gene is TRBV4-1, the J gene TRBJ1-4; tentative D call: TRBD1 (5 bases). This CDR3 has 13 amino acids. V shed 4 bases and J shed 8 bases, with 11 bases lying between them. Germline CDR1 and CDR2: MGHRA and YSYEKL.

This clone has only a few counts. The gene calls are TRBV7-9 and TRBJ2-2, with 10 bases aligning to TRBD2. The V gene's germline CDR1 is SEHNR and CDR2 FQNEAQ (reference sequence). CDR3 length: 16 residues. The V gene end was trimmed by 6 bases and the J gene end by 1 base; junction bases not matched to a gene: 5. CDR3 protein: CASSWASGGNTGELFF. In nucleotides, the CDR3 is TGTGCCAGCAGTTGGGCTAGCGGGGGGAACACCGGGGAGCTGTTTTTT.

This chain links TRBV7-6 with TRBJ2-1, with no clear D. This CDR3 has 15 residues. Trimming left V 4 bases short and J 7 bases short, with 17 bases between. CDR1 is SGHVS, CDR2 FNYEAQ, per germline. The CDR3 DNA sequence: TGTGCCAGCAGCTCGAACAATTCCCCCAGGAATGAGCAGTTCTTC. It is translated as CASSSNNSPRNEQFF.

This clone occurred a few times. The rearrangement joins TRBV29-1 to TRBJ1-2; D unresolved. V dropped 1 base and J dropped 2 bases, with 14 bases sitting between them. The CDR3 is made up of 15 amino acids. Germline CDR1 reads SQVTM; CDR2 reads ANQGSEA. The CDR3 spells CSVEAMINTNYGYTF. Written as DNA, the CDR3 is TGCAGCGTTGAAGCGATGATTAATACCAACTATGGCTACACCTTC.

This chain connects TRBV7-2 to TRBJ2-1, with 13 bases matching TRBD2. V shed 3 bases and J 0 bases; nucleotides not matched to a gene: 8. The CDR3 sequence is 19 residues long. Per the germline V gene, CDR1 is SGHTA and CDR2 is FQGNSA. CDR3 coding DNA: TGTGCCAGCAGCTTCGGACTAGCGGGAGTAATAAGCTCCTACAATGAGCAGTTCTTC. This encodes CASSFGLAGVISSYNEQFF.

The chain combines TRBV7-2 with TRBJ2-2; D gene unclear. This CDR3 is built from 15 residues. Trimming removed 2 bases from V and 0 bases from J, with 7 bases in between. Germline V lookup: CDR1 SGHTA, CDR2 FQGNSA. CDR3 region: CASSLQSTNTGELFF. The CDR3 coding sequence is TGTGCCAGCAGCTTACAGAGCACGAACACCGGGGAGCTGTTTTTT.

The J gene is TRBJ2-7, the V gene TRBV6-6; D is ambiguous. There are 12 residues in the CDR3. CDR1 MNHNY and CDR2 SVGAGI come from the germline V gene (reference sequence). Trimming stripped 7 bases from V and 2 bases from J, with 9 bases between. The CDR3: CASIDGTYEQYF. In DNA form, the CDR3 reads TGTGCCAGCATAGACGGAACCTACGAGCAGTACTTC.

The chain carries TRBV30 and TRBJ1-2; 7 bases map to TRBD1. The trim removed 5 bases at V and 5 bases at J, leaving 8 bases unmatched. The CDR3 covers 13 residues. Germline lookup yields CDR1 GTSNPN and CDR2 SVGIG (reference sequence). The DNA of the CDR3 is TGTGCCTGGGACCCCGGGACAGCGTATGGCTACACCTTC. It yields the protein CAWDPGTAYGYTF. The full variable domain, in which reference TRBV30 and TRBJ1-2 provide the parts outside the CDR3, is SQTIHQWPATLVQPVGSPLSLECTVEGTSNPNLYWYRQAAGRGLQLLFYSVGIGQISSEVPQNLSASRPQDRQFILSSKKLLLSDSGFYLCAWDPGTAYGYTFGSGTRLTVV.

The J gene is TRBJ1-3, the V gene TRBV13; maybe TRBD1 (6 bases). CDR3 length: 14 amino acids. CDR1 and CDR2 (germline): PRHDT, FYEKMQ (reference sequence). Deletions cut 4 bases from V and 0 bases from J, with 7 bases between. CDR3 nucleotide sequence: TGTGCCAGCAGCTCCAGGGGCTCTGGAAACACCATATATTTT. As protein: CASSSRGSGNTIYF.

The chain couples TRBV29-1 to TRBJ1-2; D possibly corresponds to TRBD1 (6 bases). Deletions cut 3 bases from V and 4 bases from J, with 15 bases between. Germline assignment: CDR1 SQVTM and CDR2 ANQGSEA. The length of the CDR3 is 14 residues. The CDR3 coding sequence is TGCAGCGTTGAGCGGACAGCCGCCTTCTATGGCTACACCTTC. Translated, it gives CSVERTAAFYGYTF.

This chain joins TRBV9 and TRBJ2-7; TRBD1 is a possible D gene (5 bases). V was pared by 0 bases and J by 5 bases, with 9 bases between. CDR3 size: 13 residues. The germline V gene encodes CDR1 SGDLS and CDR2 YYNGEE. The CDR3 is CASSVGGRDEQYF. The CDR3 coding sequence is TGTGCCAGCAGCGTAGGTGGCAGGGACGAGCAGTACTTC.

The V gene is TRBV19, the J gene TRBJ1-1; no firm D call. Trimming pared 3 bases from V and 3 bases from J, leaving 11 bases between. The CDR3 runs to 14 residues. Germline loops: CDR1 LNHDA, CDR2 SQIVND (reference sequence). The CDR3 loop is CASSMEGVHTEAFF. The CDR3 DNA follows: TGTGCCAGTAGTATGGAGGGAGTTCACACTGAAGCTTTCTTT.

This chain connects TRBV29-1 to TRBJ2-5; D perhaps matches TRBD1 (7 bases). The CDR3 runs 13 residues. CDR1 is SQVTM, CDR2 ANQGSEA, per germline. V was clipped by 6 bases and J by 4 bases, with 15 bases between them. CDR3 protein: CSVGGHRGETQYF. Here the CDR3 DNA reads TGCAGCGTCGGGGGCCACAGGGGAGAGACCCAGTACTTC.

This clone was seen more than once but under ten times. CDR3 DNA sequence: TGCAGCGCCGCGTGGGGAAACACTGAAGCTTTCTTT. It translates to CSAAWGNTEAFF. V is TRBV29-1 and J is TRBJ1-1; D is undetermined. Germline values: CDR1 SQVTM, CDR2 ANQGSEA. Trimming left V 7 bases short and J 2 bases short, with 11 bases between. There are 12 residues in the CDR3.